This T cell receptor (beta chain) was sequenced for a study of shared clonotypes between healthy human individuals. Germline loops: CDR1 SGHAT, CDR2 FQNNGV. This CDR3 has 15 amino acids. Trimming took off 1 base at V and 0 bases at J, with 10 bases between the two ends. Study-wide results and limits: It was only blood that was sampled, and tissue repertoires likely differ.

TCRdb's table, derived via immunoSEQ multiplex PCR, lists solely in-frame clones and lacks some. The data contain about 1.5 million clones, approximately 98% of them singletons. About this clone: Its target is unknown.

The receptor was isolated from a man aged 25 to 40 in good health. The sequenced material came from naive CD4+ T cells sorted from blood. Subset specified: CD45RA+ positively selected. The rearrangement joins TRBV11-2 to TRBJ2-7; D possibly uses TRBD1 or TRBD2 (5 bases each). CDR3 DNA sequence: TGTGCCAGCAGCTTAGCCCCAGGGAGCTCCTACGAGCAGTACTTC. Amino acids: CASSLAPGSSYEQYF.